The 8 T cell receptor beta chains reported below all come from one sample, sequenced in a study of tumor-infiltrating lymphocytes in primary liver carcinoma. DNA and RNA were both co-extracted from roughly 18-30 mg of bulk tissue that had not been sorted. The template, roughly 550 ng total RNA, yielded TCR beta cDNA made with a constant-region primer. For TCR beta, libraries were produced by three nested multiplex PCR rounds using slightly modified ARM-PCR. Forward primers for TRBV1-TRBV30 and a C-beta reverse primer served the first two PCR rounds, at roughly 10 cycles each. TCRdb called the multiplex PCR reads again in MiXCR, with one record for every CDR3 protein. The profile covers roughly 100,000 distinct CDR3 sequences, with 82% appearing a single time and more than 15% taken by the ten largest. The source material was liver tumor tissue from sampling region 3. As for subset: tumor region T3, left-lateral pole. The receptor set was obtained from a man aged 35 to 55 with primary liver carcinoma and hepatitis B virus infection.

Comment on this clonotype: Mismatch with germline at one junction end may stem from a read error. This rearrangement joins TRBV29-1 to TRBJ2-3, with TRBD2 identical over 9 bases. Looked up from germline, CDR1 is SQVTM and CDR2 is ANQGSEA. The CDR3 length is 15 residues. Here the CDR3 reads CRLRSSGSRTDTQYF. The DNA of the CDR3 is TGCAGGCTTCGGAGTAGCGGGAGTAGAACAGATACACAGTATTTT.

In regard to this clonotype: Compared with germline, one end of the junction differs, possibly owing to a read error. This chain links TRBV4-2 with TRBJ2-7, with D perhaps matching TRBD1 or TRBD2 (5 bases each). CDR1 LGHNA and CDR2 YNFKEQ come from the germline V gene. CDR3 length: 15 amino acids. CDR3 in amino acids: CANSQDKGSGYEQYF. The DNA for the CDR3 is TGTGCCAACAGCCAAGATAAGGGGAGCGGCTACGAGCAATATTTC.

As concerns this clonotype: A clone one base away is much larger, so this may be a read error. The V gene is TRBV2, the J gene TRBJ2-7; D gene ambiguous. The CDR3 spans 13 residues. Trimming took off 4 bases at V and 5 bases at J, with 12 bases between the two ends. Germline V gene sequence: CDR1 SNHLY, CDR2 FYNNEI. CDR3 region: CASSAPGKDEQYF. The CDR3 bases are TGTGCCAGCAGTGCTCCGGGCAAGGACGAGCAGTACTTC.

A remark on this clonotype: Germline is not matched at one junction end, which may reflect a read error. This chain joins TRBV7-9 and TRBJ2-1, with TRBD2 matching over 12 bases. This CDR3 spans 16 amino acids. Per germline, CDR1 SEHNR and CDR2 FQNEAQ (reference sequence). CDR3 bases: TGTACCAGCAGCTTAGCGAGACTAGCGGGAGTTTATGAGCAGTTCTTC. Translated: CTSSLARLAGVYEQFF.

This clonotype was detected once. An end of the junction differs from the germline gene, which may be a read error. The chain is built from TRBV5-4 and TRBJ1-6; D is possibly TRBD1 (5 bases). Germline V gives CDR1 SGHNT, CDR2 YYREEE (reference sequence). There are 16 residues in the CDR3. DNA for the CDR3: TGTGCCAGCAGCTTGGCTTCCGGGACCGGAGGCCCACCCCACCACTTT. Protein: CASSLASGTGGPPHHF. The complete variable domain, with remaining parts taken from reference TRBV5-4 and TRBJ1-6, reads ETGVTQSPTHLIKTRGQQVTLRCSSQSGHNTVSWYQQALGQGPQFIFQYYREEENGRGNFPPRFSGLQFPNYSSELNVNALELDDSALYLCASSLASGTGGPPHHFGNGTRLTVT.

This clonotype was seen just once. A read error may produce the germline difference seen at one junction end. J is TRBJ2-2 and V is TRBV12-3 or TRBV12-4; possibly TRBD2 for D (6 bases). This CDR3 has 16 amino acids. The CDR3 region has the DNA TGTGCCAGCACTTTAGCTCCAGCGGGTGTGACCGGGGAGCTGTTATTT. It is translated as CASTLAPAGVTGELLF.

The chain joins TRBV5-1 to TRBJ2-3, with 15 nucleotides matching TRBD2. This CDR3 has 15 amino acids. Germline-derived CDR1 and CDR2 are SGHRS and YFSETQ. As DNA, the CDR3 is TGCACAAGCAGGACTAGCGGGAGGGCTGCAGATACGCAGTATTTT. This sequence encodes CTSRTSGRAADTQYF. The whole variable domain, filled in from reference TRBV5-1 and TRBJ2-3, reads KAGVTQTPRYLIKTRGQQVTLSCSPISGHRSVSWYQQTPGQGLQFLFEYFSETQRNKGNFPGRFSGRQFSNSRSEMNVSTLELGDSALYLCTSRTSGRAADTQYFGPGTRLTVL.

As regards this clonotype: The junction differs from germline at one of its ends, possibly a read error. The gene calls are TRBV12-3 or TRBV12-4 and TRBJ2-1; D gene ambiguous. This CDR3 region has 13 residues. The CDR3 DNA reads as TGTACCAGCAGTCTCGTACAGAACAATGAGCAGCTCTTC. Translating gives CTSSLVQNNEQLF.